The rows below give T cell receptor beta chains drawn from one sample of a study of T-cell reconstitution after alpha-beta-depleted transplantation in children. MiXCR, run by TCRdb on the PCR reads, gives a single entry per CDR3 protein. The table lists hundreds of thousands of distinct CDR3 sequences, more than 20% of them singletons, with about 14% in the top ten. The sample in question was PBMCs, mostly from graft donor cells, obtained 360 days after TCRalphabeta/CD19-depleted stem cell transplant. These receptors originate from a boy under three years old who had a stem cell transplant for acute myeloid leukemia, so the T cells may come from the graft donor. Both conserved end residues are part of each CDR3. Fields, in order: J gene, V gene, D gene, clone size, CDR3 protein, CDR3 DNA. The D gene is left open where the match is weak. For some rows the clone size is stated as once, few or many, or as a class when expanded; others skip it.

TRBJ2-5	TRBV5-4	-	many	CASSGPGPQETQYF	TGTGCCAGCAGCGGTCCGGGACCACAAGAGACCCAGTACTTC
TRBJ2-1	TRBV23-1	-	-	CASSPLGGASNEQFF	TGCGCCAGCAGTCCCCTGGGGGGGGCGAGCAATGAGCAGTTCTTC
TRBJ2-1	TRBV12-3/TRBV12-4	-	many	CASSLAGRGSYNEQFF	TGTGCCAGCAGTTTAGCAGGACGGGGCTCCTACAATGAGCAGTTCTTC
TRBJ2-7	TRBV5-1	-	once	CASSLAAGRPYEQYF	TGCGCCAGCAGCTTGGCGGCGGGGAGGCCCTACGAGCAGTACTTC
TRBJ1-5	TRBV12-3/TRBV12-4	-	few	CASSPWGGHQPQHF	TGTGCCAGCAGCCCCTGGGGAGGGCATCAGCCCCAGCATTTT
TRBJ1-5	TRBV7-6	-	many	CASSLGGWDQPQHF	TGTGCCAGCAGCTTAGGTGGGTGGGACCAGCCCCAGCATTTT
TRBJ2-5	TRBV29-1	TRBD2	once	CSVDPIGLAEETQYF	TGCAGCGTTGATCCCATTGGACTAGCCGAAGAGACCCAGTACTTC
TRBJ2-5	TRBV10-1	-	few	CASSESVEGYQETQYF	TGCGCCAGCAGTGAGTCCGTTGAGGGGTACCAAGAGACCCAGTACTTC
TRBJ1-5	TRBV12-3/TRBV12-4	-	many	CASSLTQGFYNQPQHF	TGTGCCAGCAGTCTTACACAGGGTTTTTACAATCAGCCCCAGCATTTT
TRBJ2-3	TRBV7-2	-	few	CASSSRGKSDTQYF	TGTGCCAGCAGCTCCCGGGGAAAGTCAGATACGCAGTATTTT
TRBJ2-3	TRBV4-3	-	few	CASSQDIEVAADTQYF	TGCGCCAGCAGCCAAGATATTGAGGTAGCGGCAGATACGCAGTATTTT
TRBJ2-1	TRBV7-2	TRBD1	many	CASSLVGTGTYNEQFF	TGTGCCAGCAGCTTAGTAGGGACAGGTACCTACAATGAGCAGTTCTTC
TRBJ2-3	TRBV5-1	-	-	CASSYQGGGTDTQYF	TGCGCCAGCAGCTACCAGGGAGGAGGCACAGATACGCAGTATTTT
TRBJ2-1	TRBV30	-	-	CAWMRDSGHEQFF	TGTGCCTGGATGCGGGACAGTGGGCATGAGCAGTTCTTC
TRBJ1-4	TRBV5-1	TRBD1	few	CASSLGTTGGTNEKLFF	TGCGCCAGCAGCTTGGGCACCACAGGGGGCACTAATGAAAAACTGTTTTTT
TRBJ1-2	TRBV7-7	-	-	CASSPTYRVGGYTF	TGTGCCAGCAGCCCGACTTACAGGGTAGGCGGCTACACCTTC
TRBJ2-1	TRBV20-1	TRBD2	-	CSARCRGDYNEQFF	TGCAGTGCTAGGTGTCGGGGGGACTACAATGAGCAGTTCTTC
TRBJ2-4	TRBV6-1	-	-	CASREGDTENIQYF	TGTGCCAGCAGGGAGGGGGACACTGAAAACATTCAGTACTTC
TRBJ2-3	TRBV12-3/TRBV12-4	-	many	CASNPLGRGDTQYF	TGTGCCAGCAACCCCCTCGGACGAGGAGATACGCAGTATTTT
TRBJ2-7	TRBV6-2/TRBV6-3	-	few	CASSYEDSPFYEQYF	TGTGCCAGCAGTTACGAGGACAGCCCTTTCTACGAGCAGTACTTC
TRBJ2-7	TRBV4-3	-	-	CASSQDLGIRSSYEQYF	TGCGCCAGCAGCCAAGATCTCGGAATCAGGAGCTCCTACGAGCAGTACTTC
TRBJ2-1	TRBV12-3/TRBV12-4	TRBD1	few	CASTRYEGAHNEQFF	TGTGCCAGCACCCGATATGAGGGGGCTCACAATGAGCAGTTCTTC
TRBJ2-1	TRBV4-1	TRBD2	few	CASSQDRGGAGEQFF	TGCGCCAGCAGCCAAGATCGCGGGGGGGCGGGTGAGCAGTTCTTC
TRBJ2-1	TRBV24-1	TRBD2	-	CATRGLGLHNEQFF	TGTGCCACCCGCGGACTAGGATTGCACAATGAGCAGTTCTTC
TRBJ2-3	TRBV5-5	-	many	CASSPGWAGADTQYF	TGTGCCAGCAGCCCCGGTTGGGCCGGGGCAGATACGCAGTATTTT
TRBJ1-5	TRBV5-1	-	-	CASSRVGNQAQHF	TGCGCCAGCAGCCGGGTGGGGAATCAGGCCCAGCATTTT